The text below deals with one TCR beta chain. Losses at the gene ends were 1 base for V and 4 bases for J; bases not matched to a gene: 6. The CDR3 runs 16 residues. CDR1 SGHVS and CDR2 FNYEAQ come from the germline V gene. The sample is drawn from a study of blood T cell repertoires in COVID-19. Study-wide background: There were acute and convalescent COVID-19 samples, and they came from the United States, Italy and Spain. PBMCs, B-cell-depleted T cells, or T cells were the source of the cDNA or gDNA that made up the material.

As handled by the study authors: Reference gene primer amplification gave estimated nucleated cell counts. The protocol was immunoSEQ multiplex PCR, while the TCRdb copy is restricted to in-frame clones and leaves out a portion. That table supplies the V and J calls and clone size; D and trimming were determined from the DNA. This sample has more than 85,000 clones, with roughly four fifths found just once. This receptor was obtained from a man in his sixties with acute or convalescent COVID-19. V usage is TRBV7-6 and J usage is TRBJ2-3; 9 bases line up with TRBD2. The sample comprised peripheral blood. CDR3 sequence (DNA): TGTGCCAGCAGCTTAGTGGCGGGGGGGCCCGCAGATACGCAGTATTTT. The encoded protein is CASSLVAGGPADTQYF.